This is a list of T cell receptor beta chains from one sample in a study of Graves' ophthalmopathy and Graves' hyperthyroidism. TCRdb reprocessed the multiplex PCR reads with MiXCR, giving one entry per CDR3 protein. Among hundreds of thousands of distinct CDR3 sequences listed, about 44% were seen once. Sequencing was done on a sample of peripheral blood. The receptors stem from an adult man with Graves' ophthalmopathy. Both conserved end residues are trimmed from each CDR3. D genes are given only for firm matches.

cdr3_aa	d_call	v_call	j_call
SARGQGVLEQY	TRBD1	TRBV20-1	TRBJ2-7
ATSDPTKAETQY	NA	TRBV24-1	TRBJ2-5
SAEGGQGEKLF	TRBD1	TRBV29-1	TRBJ1-4
ASSLAGTGWSPQH	TRBD1	TRBV7-2	TRBJ1-5
ASSESIPGDPNTEAF	NA	TRBV10-1	TRBJ1-1
ASRREVGPSYEQY	TRBD2	TRBV2	TRBJ2-7
AIRRGGEGGGNTIY	NA	TRBV10-3	TRBJ1-3
ATSSGFDTGETQY	NA	TRBV15	TRBJ2-5
ASSGLRQGANVLT	NA	TRBV19	TRBJ2-6
ASSARTGGTEAF	TRBD1	TRBV13	TRBJ1-1
ASSLGLADTQY	NA	TRBV7-3	TRBJ2-3
ASRGLAGGETQY	TRBD2	TRBV2	TRBJ2-5
SARDVRGTNEKLF	NA	TRBV20-1	TRBJ1-4
ASSFQDREQY	NA	TRBV7-9	TRBJ2-7
AISEPAGGANVLT	NA	TRBV10-3	TRBJ2-6
ASSYLGQRAYEQY	TRBD1	TRBV10-2	TRBJ2-7
ASSYSNPRNQPQH	NA	TRBV24-1	TRBJ1-5
ASEQGTYNSPLH	NA	TRBV19	TRBJ1-6
ASSITGQYNSPLH	TRBD1	TRBV19	TRBJ1-6
SVGGQGGVTGELY	TRBD1	TRBV29-1	TRBJ2-5
ASSVNRRDSPLH	NA	TRBV6-6	TRBJ1-6
SARTSGAYEQY	TRBD2	TRBV20-1	TRBJ2-7
ASSLALGGGANVLT	NA	TRBV7-9	TRBJ2-6
ASSQARDRAGTEAF	TRBD1	TRBV4-1	TRBJ1-1
SAQGLANTEAF	NA	TRBV20-1	TRBJ1-1
ASSAREGTEAF	NA	TRBV9	TRBJ1-1
ASSRQGENYGYT	TRBD1	TRBV10-3	TRBJ1-2
ASSPTAGGEETQY	TRBD2	TRBV25-1	TRBJ2-5
ASSQDGGKETQY	NA	TRBV7-9	TRBJ2-5
ASSPRTGGSAEAF	TRBD1	TRBV9	TRBJ1-1
ASLGQLGETQY	TRBD1	TRBV6-1	TRBJ2-5
ASSLIFGPGGEETQY	NA	TRBV12-3/TRBV12-4	TRBJ2-5
ASSVVGTGTSPLH	TRBD1	TRBV10-3	TRBJ1-6
ASSSWAAETQY	NA	TRBV5-4	TRBJ2-5
ASSLAPGRYEQY	NA	TRBV11-2	TRBJ2-7
SVRLGTNTEAF	NA	TRBV29-1	TRBJ1-1
AIRTPSTDTQY	NA	TRBV10-3	TRBJ2-3
ASRLAQETQY	NA	TRBV28	TRBJ2-5